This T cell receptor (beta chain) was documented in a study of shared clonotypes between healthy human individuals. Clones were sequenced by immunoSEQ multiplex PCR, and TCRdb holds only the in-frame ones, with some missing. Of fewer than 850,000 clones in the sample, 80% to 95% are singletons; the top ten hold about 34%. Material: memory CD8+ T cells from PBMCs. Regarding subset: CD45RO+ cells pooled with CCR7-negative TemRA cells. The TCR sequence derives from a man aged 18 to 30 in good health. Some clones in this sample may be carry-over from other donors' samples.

CDR3 sequence: CASSQGGGGYTF. CDR3 nucleotides: TGTGCCAGCAGCCAGGGGGGAGGTGGCTACACCTTC. The rearrangement links TRBV5-6 to TRBJ1-2; 7 bases align to TRBD1. CDR3 length equals 12 residues. Germline assignment: CDR1 SGHDT and CDR2 YYEEEE. V was pared by 4 bases and J by 7 bases, with 4 bases of the junction left unmatched.